Listed below are T cell receptor beta chains from one sample, sequenced in a study of T cell repertoires and HLA-DP antigens. For these TCRs, the target antigens are not known. Measured with immunoSEQ multiplex PCR; TCRdb has only the in-frame clones, and not every one. The profile covers around 90,000 clones, with 86% appearing a single time and roughly 1.6% taken by the ten largest. Source material: CD4+ T cells from PBMCs. The receptor source for this set is a man aged 50 to 60 in good health and CMV-seronegative. The CDR3 runs from the conserved cysteine through the conserved F or W. The D gene is left open where the match is weak.

V,J,D,DNA,CDR3
TRBV7-2,TRBJ1-2,-,TGTGCCAGCAGCTCGACCCTCTATGGCTACACCTTC,CASSSTLYGYTF
TRBV11-2,TRBJ2-1,-,TGTGCCAGCAGCTTAGTTGGGCAGTACAATGAGCAGTTCTTC,CASSLVGQYNEQFF
TRBV27,TRBJ1-4,TRBD1,TGTGCCAGCAGAGGGACAGGGGGGGGCGAGGAAAAACTGTTTTTT,CASRGTGGGEEKLFF
TRBV7-9,TRBJ2-1,TRBD2,TGTGCCAGCAGCCCCCTGACTAGCGGGGTGAACAATGAGCAGTTCTTC,CASSPLTSGVNNEQFF
TRBV5-1,TRBJ1-6,TRBD1,TGCGCCAGCCGGACAGGGGGCGGACCCACTACCCTCCACTTT,CASRTGGGPTTLHF
TRBV5-1,TRBJ2-2,-,TGCGCCAGCAGCTTGCGGCAGCACGCGAACACCGGGGAGCTGTTTTTT,CASSLRQHANTGELFF
TRBV5-8,TRBJ1-5,-,TGTGCCAGCAGCTTGTACGGGGGGCTGAGGAATCAGCCCCAGCATTTT,CASSLYGGLRNQPQHF
TRBV6-6,TRBJ2-7,-,TGTGCCAGCAGACCCGGGGCAATAGACGAGCAGTACTTC,CASRPGAIDEQYF
TRBV21-1,TRBJ2-3,-,TGTGCCAGCAGCAAAGTAGACCGCCGCACAGATACGCAGTATTTT,CASSKVDRRTDTQYF
TRBV4-1,TRBJ2-6,-,TGCGCCAGCAGCCCGATATCTGGGGCCAACGTCCTGACTTTC,CASSPISGANVLTF
TRBV28,TRBJ1-2,-,TGTGCCAGCAGCCAACGGGACTATGGCTACACCTTC,CASSQRDYGYTF
TRBV28,TRBJ1-4,-,TGTGCCAGCAGTCCACCTTCATTGGGGGAAAAACTGTTTTTT,CASSPPSLGEKLFF
TRBV19,TRBJ1-5,-,TGTGCCAGTGCGAGGGGTGGCAATCAGCCCCAGCATTTT,CASARGGNQPQHF
TRBV19,TRBJ1-1,-,TGTGCCAGTAGTATCCGGGGGATGAACACTGAAGCTTTCTTT,CASSIRGMNTEAFF
TRBV6-5,TRBJ2-5,TRBD2,TGTGCCAGCAGTTCTAGACTAGCGGCACAAGAGACCCAGTACTTC,CASSSRLAAQETQYF
TRBV6-1,TRBJ2-5,TRBD2,TGTGCCAGCAGGTTCGGGGGGGGCGCGGAGACCCAGTACTTC,CASRFGGGAETQYF